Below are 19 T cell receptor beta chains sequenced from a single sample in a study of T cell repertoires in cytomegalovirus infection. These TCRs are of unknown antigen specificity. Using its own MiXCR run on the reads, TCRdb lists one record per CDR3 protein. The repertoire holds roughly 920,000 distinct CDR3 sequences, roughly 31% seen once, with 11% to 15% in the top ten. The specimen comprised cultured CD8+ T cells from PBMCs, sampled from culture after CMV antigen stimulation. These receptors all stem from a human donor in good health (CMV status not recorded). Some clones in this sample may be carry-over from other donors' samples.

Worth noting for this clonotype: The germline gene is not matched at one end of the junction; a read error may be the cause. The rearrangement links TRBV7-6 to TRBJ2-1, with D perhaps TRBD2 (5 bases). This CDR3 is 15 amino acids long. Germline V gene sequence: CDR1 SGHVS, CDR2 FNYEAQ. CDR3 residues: CTSSQNSRGYNEQFF. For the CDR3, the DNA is TGTACCAGCAGCCAGAACTCCCGGGGCTACAATGAGCAGTTCTTC.

The CDR3 region is CATSRDRQSNQPQHF. For the CDR3, the DNA is TGTGCCACCAGCAGGGACCGACAGAGCAATCAGCCCCAGCATTTT. The J gene is TRBJ1-5, the V gene TRBV15; D perhaps matches TRBD1 (5 bases). V shed 3 bases and J shed 1 base, with 10 bases lying between them. The CDR3 length is 15 residues. The germline V gene encodes CDR1 LNHNV and CDR2 YYDKDF (reference sequence).

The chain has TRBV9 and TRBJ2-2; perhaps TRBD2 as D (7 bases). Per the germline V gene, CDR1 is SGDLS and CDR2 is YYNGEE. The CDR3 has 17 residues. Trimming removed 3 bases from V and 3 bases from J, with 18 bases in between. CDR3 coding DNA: TGTGCCAGCAGCGCCAATGGGGGGGGCGGAGACACCGGGGAGCTGTTTTTT. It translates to CASSANGGGGDTGELFF.

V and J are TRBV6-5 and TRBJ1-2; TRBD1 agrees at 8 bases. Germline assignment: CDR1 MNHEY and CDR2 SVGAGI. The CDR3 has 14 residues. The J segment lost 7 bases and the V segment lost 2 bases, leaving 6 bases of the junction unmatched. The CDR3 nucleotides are TGTGCCAGCAGTTACGGACAGGGTGCTCGTGGCTACACCTTC. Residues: CASSYGQGARGYTF.

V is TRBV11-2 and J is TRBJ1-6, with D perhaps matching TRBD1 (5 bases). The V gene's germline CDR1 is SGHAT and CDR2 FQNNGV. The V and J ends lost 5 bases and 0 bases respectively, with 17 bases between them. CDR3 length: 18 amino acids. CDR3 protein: CASSLSRRTSSYNSPLHF. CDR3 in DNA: TGTGCCAGCAGCCTATCTCGTCGGACAAGCTCCTATAATTCACCCCTCCACTTT.

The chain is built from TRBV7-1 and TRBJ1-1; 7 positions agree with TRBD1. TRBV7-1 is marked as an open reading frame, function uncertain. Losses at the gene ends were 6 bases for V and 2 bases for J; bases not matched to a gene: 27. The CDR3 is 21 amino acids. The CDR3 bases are TGTGCCAGCAGAATTCCAACCGGAAACAGGGGAAATTCTTTACCAAACACTGAAGCTTTCTTT. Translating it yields CASRIPTGNRGNSLPNTEAFF.

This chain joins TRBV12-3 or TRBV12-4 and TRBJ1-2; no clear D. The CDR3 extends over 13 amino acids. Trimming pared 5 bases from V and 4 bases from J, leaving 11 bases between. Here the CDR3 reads CASSATVLYGYTF. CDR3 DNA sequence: TGTGCCAGCAGTGCTACAGTCCTCTATGGCTACACCTTC.

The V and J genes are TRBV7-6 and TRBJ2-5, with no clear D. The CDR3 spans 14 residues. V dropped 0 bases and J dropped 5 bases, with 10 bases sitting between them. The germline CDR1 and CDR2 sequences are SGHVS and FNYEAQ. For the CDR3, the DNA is TGTGCCAGCAGCTTAGCTAACGGATTGGAGACCCAGTACTTC. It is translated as CASSLANGLETQYF.

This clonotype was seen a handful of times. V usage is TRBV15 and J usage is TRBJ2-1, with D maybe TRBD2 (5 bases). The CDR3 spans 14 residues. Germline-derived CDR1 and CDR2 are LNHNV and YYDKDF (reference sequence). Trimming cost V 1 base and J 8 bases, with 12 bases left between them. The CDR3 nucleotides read TGTGCCACCAGCAGAGCCGGGAATATTTATGAGCAGTTCTTC. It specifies CATSRAGNIYEQFF. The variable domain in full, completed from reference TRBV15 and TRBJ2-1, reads DAMVIQNPRYQVTQFGKPVTLSCSQTLNHNVMYWYQQKSSQAPKLLFHYYDKDFNNEADTPDNFQSRRPNTSFCFLDIRSPGLGDTAMYLCATSRAGNIYEQFFGPGTRLTVL.

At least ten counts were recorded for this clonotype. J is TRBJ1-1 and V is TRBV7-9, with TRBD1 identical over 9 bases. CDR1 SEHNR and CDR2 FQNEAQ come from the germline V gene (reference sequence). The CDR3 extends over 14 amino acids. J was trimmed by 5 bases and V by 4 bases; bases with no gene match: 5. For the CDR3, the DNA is TGTGCCAGCAGCTCTACAGGGGGCACGACTGAAGCTTTCTTT. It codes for CASSSTGGTTEAFF.

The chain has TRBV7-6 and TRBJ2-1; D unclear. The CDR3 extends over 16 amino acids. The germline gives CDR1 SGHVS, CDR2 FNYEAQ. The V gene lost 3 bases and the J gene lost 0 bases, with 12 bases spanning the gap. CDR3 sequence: CASSFLGSSSYNEQFF. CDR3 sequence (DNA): TGTGCCAGCAGCTTCCTAGGATCAAGCTCCTACAATGAGCAGTTCTTC.

The CDR3 DNA reads as TGTGCCAGCAGTATAAGGGAGTCGAGGGGTAGAAACATTCAGTACTTC. This encodes CASSIRESRGRNIQYF. The V call is TRBV13, the J call TRBJ2-4; the D gene could be TRBD1 or TRBD2 (5 bases each). Germline CDR1 and CDR2: PRHDT and FYEKMQ (reference sequence). V lost 6 bases and J lost 6, with 21 bases in between. The CDR3 has 16 residues.

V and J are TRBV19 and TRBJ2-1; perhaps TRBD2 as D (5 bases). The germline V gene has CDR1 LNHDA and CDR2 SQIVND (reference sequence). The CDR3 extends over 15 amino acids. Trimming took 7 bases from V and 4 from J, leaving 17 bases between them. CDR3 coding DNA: TGTGCCAGTACCTTAGGCTCACAGCGGTACAATGAGCAGTTCTTC. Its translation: CASTLGSQRYNEQFF.

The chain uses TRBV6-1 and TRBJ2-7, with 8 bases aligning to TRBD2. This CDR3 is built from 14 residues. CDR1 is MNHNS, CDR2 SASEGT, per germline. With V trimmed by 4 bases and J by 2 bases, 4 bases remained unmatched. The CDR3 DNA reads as TGTGCCAGCAGTGGAAGCGGGGGAACCTACGAGCAGTACTTC. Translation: CASSGSGGTYEQYF.

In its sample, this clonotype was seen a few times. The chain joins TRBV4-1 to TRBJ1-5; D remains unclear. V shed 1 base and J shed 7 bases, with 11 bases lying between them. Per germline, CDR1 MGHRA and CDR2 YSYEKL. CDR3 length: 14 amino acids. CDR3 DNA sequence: TGCGCCAGCAGCCAAGTTGTCTCTGGCCAGCCCCAGCATTTT. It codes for CASSQVVSGQPQHF.

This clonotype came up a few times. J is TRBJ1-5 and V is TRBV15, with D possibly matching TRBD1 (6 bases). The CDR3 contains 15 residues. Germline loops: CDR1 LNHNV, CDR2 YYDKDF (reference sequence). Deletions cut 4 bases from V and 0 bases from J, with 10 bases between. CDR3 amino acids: CATSTGGGSNQPQHF. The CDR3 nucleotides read TGTGCCACCAGCACGGGAGGGGGTAGCAATCAGCCCCAGCATTTT.

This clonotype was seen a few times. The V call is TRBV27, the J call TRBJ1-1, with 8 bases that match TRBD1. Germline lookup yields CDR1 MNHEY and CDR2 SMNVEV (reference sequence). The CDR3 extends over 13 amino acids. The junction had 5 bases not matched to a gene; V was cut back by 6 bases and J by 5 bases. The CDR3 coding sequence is TGTGCCAGCAGCCGACAGGGGATAACTGAAGCTTTCTTT. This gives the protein CASSRQGITEAFF.

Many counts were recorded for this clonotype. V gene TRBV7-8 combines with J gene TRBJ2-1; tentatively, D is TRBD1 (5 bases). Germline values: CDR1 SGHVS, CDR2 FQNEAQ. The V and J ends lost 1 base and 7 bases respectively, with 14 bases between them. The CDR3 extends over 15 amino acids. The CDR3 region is CASSLDQGMRNEQFF. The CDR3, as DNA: TGTGCCAGCAGCTTAGACCAGGGCATGCGAAATGAGCAGTTCTTC.

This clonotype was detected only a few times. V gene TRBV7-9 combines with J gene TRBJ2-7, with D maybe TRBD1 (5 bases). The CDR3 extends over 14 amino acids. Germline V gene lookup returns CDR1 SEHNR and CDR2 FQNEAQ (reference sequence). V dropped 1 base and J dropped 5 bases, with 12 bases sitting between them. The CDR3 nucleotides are TGTGCCAGCAGCTTAGGAACTGACAGCAACGAGCAGTACTTC. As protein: CASSLGTDSNEQYF.